Listed here are 3 T cell receptor beta chains from one sample, sequenced in a study of OX40 agonist ivuxolimab in advanced cancers. This table comes from immunoSEQ multiplex PCR, and its TCRdb copy is limited to in-frame clones, with some not included. The table lists tens of thousands of clones, approximately 93% of them singletons. Sequencing used CD4+ or CD8+ T cells sorted from blood, obtained in a trial of the OX40 agonist ivuxolimab. These receptors were taken from an adult with an advanced solid tumor such as melanoma, head and neck, liver or kidney cancer.

The J gene is TRBJ1-4, the V gene TRBV7-9; unclear D gene. Trimming left V 3 bases short and J 7 bases short, with 18 bases between. CDR3 length: 16 residues. Per the germline V gene, CDR1 is SEHNR and CDR2 is FQNEAQ (reference sequence). CDR3 residues: CASSLGGEGGREKLFF. The CDR3 DNA reads TGTGCCAGCAGCTTGGGCGGTGAGGGAGGACGTGAAAAACTGTTTTTT.

This chain uses TRBV13 with TRBJ1-1, with TRBD1 matching over 10 bases. Germline CDR1 is PRHDT and CDR2 is FYEKMQ (reference sequence). This CDR3 is built from 15 residues. J lost 1 base, V lost 5 bases, and 4 bases had no gene match. CDR3 amino acids: CASSARQGANTEAFF. The CDR3 DNA is TGTGCCAGCAGCGCCCGACAGGGGGCGAACACTGAAGCTTTCTTT.

J is TRBJ1-6 and V is TRBV6-4; the D is unclear. Germline CDR1 reads MRHNA; CDR2 reads SNTAGT. V shed 8 bases and J shed 4 bases, with 27 bases lying between them. The length of the CDR3 is 19 residues. CDR3 region: CASHPDPGPANWYNSPLHF. The CDR3 region has the DNA TGTGCCAGCCATCCTGATCCCGGGCCAGCTAACTGGTATAATTCACCCCTCCACTTT.